This T cell receptor beta chain emerged from a study of blood T cell repertoires in COVID-19. Only one count was recorded for this clone. Generated by immunoSEQ multiplex PCR, the TCRdb table keeps only in-frame clones and is missing some. In the table there are over 150,000 clones, approximately 90% of which are singletons. The CDR3 contains 15 residues. V dropped 3 bases and J dropped 6; count of bases not matched to a gene: 10. The germline V gene has CDR1 GTSNPN and CDR2 SVGIG (reference sequence). Everyone who took part was roughly 18 to 90 years old, and they came from about 25 US areas. The chain carries TRBV30 and TRBJ1-5; 8 nucleotides line up with TRBD1. The receptor's source is a woman aged 25 to 39 who had recovered from COVID-19. Sequenced: PBMCs or T cells enriched from blood (not recorded which). CDR3 region: CAWSPGGTGGQPQHF. As DNA, the CDR3 is TGTGCCTGGAGCCCCGGGGGGACAGGAGGTCAGCCCCAGCATTTT.